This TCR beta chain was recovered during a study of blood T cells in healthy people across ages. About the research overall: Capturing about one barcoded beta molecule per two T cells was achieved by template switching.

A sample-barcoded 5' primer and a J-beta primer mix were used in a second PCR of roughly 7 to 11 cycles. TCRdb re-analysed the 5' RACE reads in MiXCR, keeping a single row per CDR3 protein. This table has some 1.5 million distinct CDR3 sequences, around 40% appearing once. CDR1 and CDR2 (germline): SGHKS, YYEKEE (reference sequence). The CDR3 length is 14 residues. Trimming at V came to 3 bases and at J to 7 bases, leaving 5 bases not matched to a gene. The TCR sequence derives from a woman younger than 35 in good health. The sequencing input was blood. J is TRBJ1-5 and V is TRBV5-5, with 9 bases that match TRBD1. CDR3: CASSYGTGYQPQHF. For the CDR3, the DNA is TGTGCCAGCAGCTATGGGACAGGGTACCAGCCCCAGCATTTT.